Following are 21 T cell receptor beta chains from one sample sequenced in a study of cytomegalovirus exposure and HLA in healthy donors. The primer mix had 60 Vbeta and 13 Jbeta primers. Sequencing was performed with immunoSEQ multiplex PCR; in TCRdb, only in-frame clones are kept and a portion is missing. The repertoire consists of under 200,000 clones, with over 70% occurring once and the leading ten covering 7%. Sequenced sample: PBMCs. All receptors come from a woman in her thirties or forties in good health and CMV-seropositive.

This clone was counted only a few times. The rearrangement links TRBV5-5 to TRBJ1-1; 10 bases are a match to TRBD1. Trimming took 0 bases from V and 5 from J; bases not matched to a gene: 1. The germline CDR1 and CDR2 sequences are SGHKS and YYEKEE (reference sequence). CDR3 size: 14 residues. Here the CDR3 DNA reads TGTGCCAGCAGCTTGGGACAGGGGGCGACTGAAGCTTTCTTT. Its protein is CASSLGQGATEAFF. The whole variable domain, filled in from reference TRBV5-5 and TRBJ1-1, reads DAGVTQSPTHLIKTRGQQVTLRCSPISGHKSVSWYQQVLGQGPQFIFQYYEKEERGRGNFPDRFSARQFPNYSSELNVNALLLGDSALYLCASSLGQGATEAFFGQGTRLTVV.

Comments on this clone: A read error may account for a junction end that differs from germline. The rearrangement uses TRBV11-2 and TRBJ2-6, with 10 bases lining up with TRBD2. Germline V gene data show CDR1 as SGHAT and CDR2 as FQNNGV. This CDR3 comprises 18 residues. CDR3 sequence reads: CASSPDSGGISGANGLTF. The CDR3 DNA follows: TGTGCCAGCAGCCCCGATAGCGGGGGGATCTCTGGGGCCAACGGCCTGACTTTC. The full variable domain, in which reference TRBV11-2 and TRBJ2-6 provide the parts outside the CDR3, is EAGVAQSPRYKIIEKRQSVAFWCNPISGHATLYWYQQILGQGPKLLIQFQNNGVVDDSQLPKDRFSAERLKGVDSTLKIQPAKLEDSAVYLCASSPDSGGISGANGLTFGAGSRLTVL.

The J gene is TRBJ2-7, the V gene TRBV27; no definite D call. CDR3 length: 13 residues. CDR1 is MNHEY and CDR2 is SMNVEV in the germline V gene (reference sequence). V lost 2 bases and J lost 3, with 8 bases in between. For the CDR3, the DNA is TGTGCCAGCAGTTTAGGTGCAGGCTACGAGCAGTACTTC. Its protein product is CASSLGAGYEQYF.

This sequence joins TRBV7-9 and TRBJ1-4, with TRBD1 identical over 8 bases. With 5 bases clipped from V and 5 bases from J, the junction kept 1 base outside the gene matches. This CDR3 contains 13 residues. CDR1 is SEHNR, CDR2 FQNEAQ, per germline (reference sequence). CDR3 sequence: CASSRTGNEKLFF. CDR3 sequence (DNA): TGTGCCAGCAGCCGGACAGGGAATGAAAAACTGTTTTTT.

The chain couples TRBV2 to TRBJ1-5, with D possibly matching TRBD1 (6 bases). Trimming cost V 6 bases and J 1 base, with 13 bases left between them. Germline-derived CDR1 and CDR2 are SNHLY and FYNNEI. CDR3 length equals 15 residues. This CDR3 is CASSADRGSNQPQHF. In DNA, the CDR3 is TGTGCCAGCAGCGCCGATAGGGGGAGCAATCAGCCCCAGCATTTT.

The CDR3: CASSGRDRGPNEQFF. The CDR3 region has the DNA TGTGCCAGCTCGGGCCGGGACAGGGGCCCCAATGAGCAGTTCTTC. V usage is TRBV18 and J usage is TRBJ2-1, with TRBD1 identical over 10 bases. The V and J ends lost 6 bases and 6 bases, in that order; junction bases with no gene match: 8. Germline V gene data show CDR1 as KGHSH and CDR2 as LQKENI. CDR3 size: 15 residues. Full variable domain (missing parts from reference TRBV18 and TRBJ2-1): NAGVMQNPRHLVRRRGQEARLRCSPMKGHSHVYWYRQLPEEGLKFMVYLQKENIIDESGMPKERFSAEFPKEGPSILRIQQVVRGDSAAYFCASSGRDRGPNEQFFGPGTRLTVL.

The chain uses TRBV7-8 and TRBJ2-7; TRBD1 might be the D (6 bases). The germline CDR1 and CDR2 sequences are SGHVS and FQNEAQ. The V gene lost 3 bases and the J gene lost 2 bases, with 14 bases spanning the gap. CDR3 size: 15 residues. The CDR3 here is CASSFSQGLTYEQYF. CDR3 DNA sequence: TGTGCCAGCAGCTTTTCTCAGGGGCTTACCTACGAGCAGTACTTC.

In DNA, the CDR3 is TGTGCCAGCAGCCTGAGATTCGGGACAGGTGGCAATCAGCCCCAGCATTTT. Translated, it gives CASSLRFGTGGNQPQHF. The chain recombines TRBV5-6 with TRBJ1-5; TRBD1 agrees at 8 bases. With 4 bases clipped from V and 2 bases from J, the junction kept 11 bases outside the gene matches. The CDR3 has 17 amino acids. Germline V gene data show CDR1 as SGHDT and CDR2 as YYEEEE.

The chain is built from TRBV7-9 and TRBJ2-2; 7 bases line up with TRBD1. Germline V gene data show CDR1 as SEHNR and CDR2 as FQNEAQ (reference sequence). Trimming at V came to 6 bases and at J to 6 bases, leaving 10 bases not matched to a gene. The CDR3 is made up of 15 amino acids. CDR3 region: CASRATGQLAGELFF. Here the CDR3 DNA reads TGTGCCAGCAGAGCAACGGGACAGTTGGCCGGGGAGCTGTTTTTT.

The rearrangement links TRBV25-1 to TRBJ1-2; 9 nucleotides match TRBD1. This CDR3 is 15 amino acids long. Germline trimming cut 6 bases from V and 4 bases from J; bases unmatched to any gene: 9. Germline V gene sequence: CDR1 MGHDK, CDR2 SYGVNS. CDR3 protein: CASSDERQGVYGYTF. The CDR3, as DNA: TGTGCCAGCAGCGACGAAAGACAGGGGGTCTATGGCTACACCTTC.

V usage is TRBV10-3 and J usage is TRBJ1-1; TRBD1 matches at 7 bases. The V gene's germline CDR1 is ENHRY and CDR2 SYGVKD. This CDR3 is built from 13 residues. J gave up 7 bases and V 6 bases, and 8 bases lay outside the gene matches. The CDR3, as DNA: TGTGCCATCAGCGAAACAGGGGAGGATGAAGCTTTCTTT. It encodes CAISETGEDEAFF.

The chain couples TRBV30 to TRBJ1-2, with no clear D. The germline gives CDR1 GTSNPN, CDR2 SVGIG (reference sequence). CDR3 length: 15 residues. Trimming removed 1 base at V and 5 bases at J, with 17 bases between. The CDR3, as DNA: TGTGCCTGGAGTGGTCTGGTCCGGACTCCATATGGCTACACCTTC. Amino acids: CAWSGLVRTPYGYTF.

This chain links TRBV29-1 with TRBJ1-1, with no clear D. The CDR3 covers 13 residues. V shed 6 bases and J shed 1 base, with 12 bases lying between them. Germline V CDR1 and CDR2: SQVTM, ANQGSEA. CDR3 bases: TGCAGCGTCGTGTGGCACCAGAACACTGAAGCTTTCTTT. Encoded protein: CSVVWHQNTEAFF.

The V gene is TRBV6-5, the J gene TRBJ1-2, with 10 bases aligning to TRBD1. The J segment lost 8 bases and the V segment lost 6 bases, leaving 9 bases of the junction unmatched. Germline CDR1 and CDR2: MNHEY and SVGAGI. CDR3 size: 14 residues. The CDR3 DNA sequence: TGTGCCAGCAGGTCGACCGGGACAGGGGAGGGCTACACCTTC. This encodes CASRSTGTGEGYTF.

The chain is built from TRBV5-1 and TRBJ2-3; TRBD1 is a possible D gene (5 bases). Germline CDR1 SGHRS, CDR2 YFSETQ. The CDR3 sequence is 16 residues long. The germline V and J ends were trimmed by 4 bases and 0 bases, with 15 bases remaining between them. CDR3 region: CASSGPGQISTDTQYF. As DNA, the CDR3 is TGCGCCAGCAGCGGACCCGGACAAATAAGCACAGATACGCAGTATTTT. The whole variable domain, remainder taken from reference TRBV5-1 and TRBJ2-3, is KAGVTQTPRYLIKTRGQQVTLSCSPISGHRSVSWYQQTPGQGLQFLFEYFSETQRNKGNFPGRFSGRQFSNSRSEMNVSTLELGDSALYLCASSGPGQISTDTQYFGPGTRLTVL.

The table lists this clone with a few counts. The J gene is TRBJ2-3, the V gene TRBV28; D may be TRBD2 (5 bases). CDR3 length: 16 residues. Per the germline V gene, CDR1 is MDHEN and CDR2 is SYDVKM. The V gene lost 5 bases and the J gene lost 0 bases, with 15 bases spanning the gap. The CDR3 nucleotides read TGTGCCAGCAGTAACCGGGATGTATCTAGCACAGATACGCAGTATTTT. It yields the protein CASSNRDVSSTDTQYF.

V usage is TRBV4-2 and J usage is TRBJ1-2; a possible D gene is TRBD1 (5 bases). The CDR3 has 14 residues. The germline gives CDR1 LGHNA, CDR2 YNFKEQ. Trimming took 3 bases from V and 2 from J, leaving 10 bases between them. The CDR3 coding sequence is TGTGCCAGCAGCCAGGGGCAGCAGAACTATGGCTACACCTTC. It encodes CASSQGQQNYGYTF.

The gene calls are TRBV5-4 and TRBJ1-6; 10 nucleotides match TRBD1. The germline gives CDR1 SGHNT, CDR2 YYREEE (reference sequence). This CDR3 contains 15 residues. Losses at the gene ends were 4 bases for V and 9 bases for J; bases not matched to a gene: 7. CDR3 DNA sequence: TGTGCCAGCAGCCCCAGGGACAGGGGACCTTCACCCCTCCACTTT. Its translation: CASSPRDRGPSPLHF.

The chain joins TRBV5-1 to TRBJ2-3, with 7 bases aligning to TRBD1. The germline V gene encodes CDR1 SGHRS and CDR2 YFSETQ. V lost 4 bases, J lost 0 bases, and 5 bases stayed unmatched. This CDR3 is built from 15 residues. CDR3 residues: CASSLGQSSTDTQYF. Written as DNA, the CDR3 is TGCGCCAGCAGCCTGGGACAGTCTAGCACAGATACGCAGTATTTT.

This clone is a singleton in its sample. The rearrangement links TRBV27 to TRBJ2-3; TRBD2 is a possible D gene (5 bases). Germline V gives CDR1 MNHEY, CDR2 SMNVEV (reference sequence). This CDR3 has 14 amino acids. Trimming removed 3 bases at V and 3 bases at J, with 10 bases between. The CDR3 protein is CASSFGLPTDTQYF. CDR3 nucleotide sequence: TGTGCCAGCAGTTTCGGACTCCCGACAGATACGCAGTATTTT.

The sample holds a few counts of this clone. The J gene is TRBJ1-1, the V gene TRBV7-2; D might be TRBD1 (5 bases). There are 16 residues in the CDR3. Germline V CDR1 and CDR2: SGHTA, FQGNSA. V lost 2 bases, J lost 0 bases, and 13 bases lay in between. CDR3 sequence (DNA): TGTGCCAGCAGCTTAAACAGGCAGAACCTGAACACTGAAGCTTTCTTT. Its protein is CASSLNRQNLNTEAFF.